A single sample is the source of the 31 T cell receptor beta chains below, sequenced in a study of human T cells and chemical hapten exposure. Documented time point: pre-sensitization, week 0. Treatment in this sample: therapeutic diphenylcyclopropenone sensitization with weekly scalp DPC. Each CDR3 protein gets one entry after TCRdb re-called the RACE reads with MiXCR. The sample lists 350,000 to 450,000 distinct CDR3 sequences, around 5.5% occurring once. The sequencing used whole blood, collected in connection with sensitization to the hapten diphenylcyclopropenone (DPC). The receptor source for this set is a woman in her fifties or sixties with alopecia areata. Some clones in this sample may be carry-over from other donors' samples.

This clonotype was seen more than once but under ten times. The chain is built from TRBV10-1 and TRBJ2-7, with D tentatively TRBD2 (6 bases). V was pared by 3 bases and J by 1 base, with 7 bases between. Germline CDR1 is WNHNN and CDR2 is SYGVQD (reference sequence). The CDR3 has 13 amino acids. The CDR3 region has the DNA TGCGCCAGCAGTGACGGGGGTTCCTACGAGCAGTACTTC. This encodes CASSDGGSYEQYF.

In its sample, this clonotype was seen many times. The chain is built from TRBV7-6 and TRBJ2-3; TRBD1 matches at 8 bases. With V trimmed by 5 bases and J by 2 bases, 12 bases remained unmatched. The germline CDR1 and CDR2 sequences are SGHVS and FNYEAQ. This CDR3 region has 17 residues. The CDR3 nucleotides are TGTGCCAGCAGCATCATTTCCGGGACAGGAACCACAGATACGCAGTATTTT. Protein: CASSIISGTGTTDTQYF.

This rearrangement joins TRBV7-9 to TRBJ1-4; D remains unclear. This CDR3 comprises 14 residues. Between the trimmed V and J ends, which lost 7 bases and 1 base, there was a span of 10 bases. Germline V gene lookup returns CDR1 SEHNR and CDR2 FQNEAQ (reference sequence). The CDR3 loop is CASTPRGTNEKLFF. The DNA of the CDR3 is TGTGCCAGCACTCCCCGCGGAACTAATGAAAAACTGTTTTTT.

This clonotype was recorded a few times. The J gene is TRBJ2-3, the V gene TRBV9, with a weak D call TRBD2 (5 bases). V was cut by 8 bases and J by 2 bases, with 12 bases left in between. The CDR3 sequence is 13 residues long. Germline loops: CDR1 SGDLS, CDR2 YYNGEE. The CDR3 sequence: CASGSGYTDTQYF. CDR3 DNA: TGTGCCAGTGGAAGCGGATACACAGATACGCAGTATTTT.

This clonotype was seen at least ten times. The chain uses TRBV6-6 and TRBJ1-1, with 10 bases identical to TRBD1. Germline assignment: CDR1 MNHNY and CDR2 SVGAGI (reference sequence). The CDR3 contains 15 residues. The V and J ends lost 6 bases and 6 bases, in that order; junction bases with no gene match: 10. The CDR3 protein is CASRNAGTGAAEAFF. The DNA of the CDR3 is TGTGCCAGCAGAAACGCCGGGACAGGGGCCGCTGAAGCTTTCTTT.

This clonotype has just a few counts. The chain couples TRBV18 to TRBJ1-1, with D unresolved. V gave up 2 bases and J gave up 2 bases, with 9 bases separating them. The CDR3 is 14 residues long. Germline V gives CDR1 KGHSH, CDR2 LQKENI. The CDR3, as DNA: TGTGCCAGCTCACCATTGGGCGTTAACACTGAAGCTTTCTTT. Translation gives CASSPLGVNTEAFF.

The chain recombines TRBV3-1 with TRBJ2-7; tentatively, D is TRBD2 (6 bases). The CDR3 is 13 amino acids. The V gene lost 6 bases and the J gene lost 7 bases, with 16 bases spanning the gap. CDR1 and CDR2 from the germline V gene are LGHDT and YNNKEL (reference sequence). The chain's CDR3 is CASRGDPGGEQYF. CDR3 DNA sequence: TGTGCCAGCAGAGGGGACCCCGGAGGGGAGCAGTACTTC.

This clonotype has a count of ten or more. This chain uses TRBV12-3 or TRBV12-4 with TRBJ1-4; D uncertain. The ends were cut back, 3 bases at V and 8 bases at J, with 16 bases in the middle. CDR3 length: 15 amino acids. DNA for the CDR3: TGTGCCAGCAGTTTGGGGTCCGGAGGCGAGGAAAAACTGTTTTTT. Encoded protein: CASSLGSGGEEKLFF.

The chain employs TRBV20-1 and TRBJ2-1; D possibly corresponds to TRBD2 (5 bases). The CDR3 is made up of 14 amino acids. Germline loops: CDR1 DFQATT, CDR2 SNEGSKA (reference sequence). V was clipped by 1 base and J by 0 bases, with 7 bases between them. CDR3 residues: CSARVASSYNEQFF. The CDR3 DNA follows: TGCAGTGCTAGAGTAGCGTCCTCCTACAATGAGCAGTTCTTC.

This clonotype has more than one count but fewer than ten. This chain uses TRBV2 with TRBJ2-4; maybe TRBD1 (6 bases). The ends were cut back, 4 bases at V and 8 bases at J, with 9 bases in the middle. Germline loops: CDR1 SNHLY, CDR2 FYNNEI. There are 12 residues in the CDR3. CDR3 sequence reads: CASSGGQDIQYF. The CDR3 region has the DNA TGTGCCAGCAGTGGGGGGCAGGACATTCAGTACTTC.

This clonotype was counted at least ten times. The chain has TRBV13 and TRBJ2-1; no clear D. V lost 0 bases, J lost 0 bases, and 12 bases lay in between. The CDR3 sequence is 17 residues long. Germline V gene data show CDR1 as PRHDT and CDR2 as FYEKMQ (reference sequence). CDR3 sequence: CASSLGRLGSSYNEQFF. The CDR3 nucleotides read TGTGCCAGCAGCTTAGGGAGGTTAGGCAGCTCCTACAATGAGCAGTTCTTC.

This sequence joins TRBV6-5 and TRBJ1-1; perhaps TRBD1 as D (6 bases). Germline V gene sequence: CDR1 MNHEY, CDR2 SVGAGI. CDR3 size: 15 residues. V was shortened by 6 bases and J by 4 bases, with 18 bases between the two germline ends. CDR3 loop: CASSPVGGGPTEAFF. The CDR3 bases are TGTGCCAGCAGCCCCGTGGGGGGGGGGCCCACTGAAGCTTTCTTT.

This clonotype was seen more than once but under ten times. Written as DNA, the CDR3 is TGTGCCAGCTCATCCGAGACTGACTCCTACAATGAGCAGTTCTTC. Amino acid sequence: CASSSETDSYNEQFF. The chain links TRBV18 to TRBJ2-1; no reliable D call. Between the trimmed V and J ends, which lost 5 bases and 0 bases, there was a span of 11 bases. This CDR3 comprises 15 residues. CDR1 and CDR2 from the germline V gene are KGHSH and LQKENI.

This clonotype came up a few times. V is TRBV28 and J is TRBJ1-1; the D is unclear. Trimming cost V 4 bases and J 2 bases, with 11 bases left between them. This CDR3 contains 14 residues. Germline V CDR1 and CDR2: MDHEN, SYDVKM. CDR3 region: CASSSRTLNTEAFF. The CDR3 nucleotides are TGTGCCAGCAGTTCCCGGACCCTAAACACTGAAGCTTTCTTT.

This clonotype was observed a few times. This rearrangement joins TRBV5-1 to TRBJ2-1; 11 bases fit TRBD1. The trim removed 4 bases at V and 10 bases at J, leaving 10 bases unmatched. The CDR3 runs 15 residues. Germline V gene data show CDR1 as SGHRS and CDR2 as YFSETQ. The CDR3 nucleotides read TGCGCCAGCAGCCCGGGACAGGGGGGACAGCTGGAGCAGTTCTTC. Amino acid sequence: CASSPGQGGQLEQFF.

V and J are TRBV6-6 and TRBJ1-2; the match to TRBD1 covers 8 bases. V was clipped by 2 bases and J by 6 bases; unmatched bases: 14. This CDR3 is 17 amino acids long. Germline loops: CDR1 MNHNY, CDR2 SVGAGI (reference sequence). The CDR3 nucleotides are TGTGCCAGCAGTTACGGGGACAGGCTTCGGATGGAGGATGGCTACACCTTC. Translation: CASSYGDRLRMEDGYTF.

The gene calls are TRBV28 and TRBJ1-3; TRBD1 might be the D (5 bases). Germline CDR1 MDHEN, CDR2 SYDVKM. V was clipped by 4 bases and J by 1 base, with 20 bases between them. The CDR3 consists of 18 residues. The CDR3 nucleotides are TGTGCCAGCAGTTCAGCCGGGACGACACCCCATTCTGGAAACACCATATATTTT. Translating gives CASSSAGTTPHSGNTIYF.

A few counts support this clonotype. This rearrangement joins TRBV6-2 or TRBV6-3 to TRBJ2-3, with 12 bases matching TRBD2. V shed 6 bases, J shed 2 bases, and the junction held 6 bases outside the gene matches. CDR3 size: 16 residues. Germline V gene data show CDR1 as MNHEY and CDR2 as SVGEGT. The CDR3, as DNA: TGTGCCAGCAGGCCCACTAGCGGGGGGACCACAGATACGCAGTATTTT. Its protein product is CASRPTSGGTTDTQYF.

The J gene is TRBJ2-2, the V gene TRBV7-2; D gene uncertain. Trimming pared 2 bases from V and 7 bases from J, leaving 8 bases between. CDR1 is SGHTA, CDR2 FQGNSA, per germline. The CDR3 has 13 residues. The CDR3 loop is CASSLKAGGELFF. The CDR3 bases are TGTGCCAGCAGCTTAAAGGCCGGCGGGGAGCTGTTTTTT.

The sample holds a few counts of this clonotype. V usage is TRBV10-1 and J usage is TRBJ2-5; tentative D call: TRBD1 (5 bases). The germline gives CDR1 WNHNN, CDR2 SYGVQD (reference sequence). CDR3 length: 15 amino acids. V was cut by 3 bases and J by 2 bases, with 13 bases left in between. The CDR3 loop reads CASSERQSLQETQYF. CDR3 nucleotide sequence: TGCGCCAGCAGTGAACGACAGAGCTTACAAGAGACCCAGTACTTC.

This clonotype was detected a few times. The chain employs TRBV20-1 and TRBJ1-5; TRBD1 matches 8 bases. This CDR3 spans 14 amino acids. Germline CDR1 reads DFQATT; CDR2 reads SNEGSKA (reference sequence). Trimming cost V 3 bases and J 4 bases; bases outside gene matches: 5. The DNA for the CDR3 is TGCAGTGCTAGCTCGGGACAGGTTAATCAGCCCCAGCATTTT. Protein product: CSASSGQVNQPQHF.

At least ten counts were recorded for this clonotype. The rearrangement joins TRBV3-1 to TRBJ1-1; D is possibly TRBD1 (5 bases). V lost 5 bases and J 7 bases, leaving 11 bases between the germline ends. Germline CDR1 reads LGHDT; CDR2 reads YNNKEL (reference sequence). The CDR3 is 12 amino acids. The CDR3 protein is CASSSGTREAFF. CDR3 DNA: TGTGCCAGCAGCTCCGGGACCCGTGAAGCTTTCTTT.

V and J are TRBV20-1 and TRBJ1-6; 10 bases fit TRBD1. With V trimmed by 0 bases and J by 10 bases, 9 bases remained unmatched. Germline V lookup: CDR1 DFQATT, CDR2 SNEGSKA (reference sequence). The CDR3 contains 16 residues. DNA of the CDR3: TGCAGTGCTAGAGAACCAGACAGGGGGCAAGGCTCACCCCTCCACTTT. It encodes CSAREPDRGQGSPLHF.

This clonotype was seen a few times. This chain connects TRBV11-2 to TRBJ2-3, with 9 positions matching TRBD2. CDR1 is SGHAT, CDR2 FQNNGV, per germline. Unmatched junction bases numbered 11, after V lost 5 bases and J lost 8 bases. The CDR3 has 15 residues. In DNA form, the CDR3 reads TGTGCCAGCAGCCCCCGGGTAGCGGGAGAGGGTACGCAGTATTTT. This sequence encodes CASSPRVAGEGTQYF.

In this sample, this clonotype turned up many times. This sequence joins TRBV2 and TRBJ2-5; D gene uncertain. Germline assignment: CDR1 SNHLY and CDR2 FYNNEI. There are 12 residues in the CDR3. Trimming removed 0 bases at V and 6 bases at J, with 5 bases between. CDR3 coding DNA: TGTGCCAGCAGTGAAGCGCCGAAGACCCAGTACTTC. Residues: CASSEAPKTQYF.

This clonotype was recorded many times. The J gene is TRBJ2-7, the V gene TRBV10-3, with TRBD1 matching 9 bases. The length of the CDR3 is 14 residues. V dropped 7 bases and J dropped 4; count of bases not matched to a gene: 8. Germline CDR1 and CDR2: ENHRY and SYGVKD. CDR3 residues: CAITQQGAGYEQYF. CDR3 sequence (DNA): TGTGCCATCACTCAACAGGGGGCGGGGTACGAGCAGTACTTC.

As DNA, the CDR3 is TGTGCCAGCAGCCCCGGAGGCGGGGAGGGGACTGAAGCTTTCTTT. Encoded protein: CASSPGGGEGTEAFF. The V and J genes are TRBV6-2 or TRBV6-3 and TRBJ1-1, with D tentatively TRBD1 (5 bases). The CDR3 has 15 amino acids. V was shortened by 6 bases and J by 5 bases, with 19 bases between the two germline ends. Germline lookup yields CDR1 MNHEY and CDR2 SVGEGT.

This clonotype occurred many times. The chain carries TRBV25-1 and TRBJ2-7, with TRBD2 as a possible D gene (5 bases). V was pared by 6 bases and J by 6 bases, with 12 bases between. CDR3 size: 12 residues. Germline values: CDR1 MGHDK, CDR2 SYGVNS. The CDR3 nucleotides are TGTGCCAGCAGCCTAGCCATCGGCGAGCAGTACTTC. Its translation is CASSLAIGEQYF.

V is TRBV7-7 and J is TRBJ1-4; no reliable D call. The length of the CDR3 is 18 residues. V was pared by 6 bases and J by 1 base, with 21 bases between. From germline, CDR1 is SSHAT and CDR2 FNYEAQ (reference sequence). CDR3 sequence (DNA): TGTGCCAGCAGTTACCGGCCCCAGGAGGGAGAAACTAATGAAAAACTGTTTTTT. Translation gives CASSYRPQEGETNEKLFF.

This clonotype appeared many times. The chain carries TRBV12-3 or TRBV12-4 and TRBJ1-2; TRBD1 aligns across 9 bases. V was pared by 4 bases and J by 6 bases, with 9 bases of the junction left unmatched. The CDR3 is 15 residues long. CDR3 sequence: CASSWITGGANGYTF. CDR3 DNA: TGTGCCAGCAGTTGGATAACAGGGGGCGCGAATGGCTACACCTTC.

This rearrangement joins TRBV5-1 to TRBJ2-7; maybe TRBD2 (5 bases). Between the trimmed V and J ends, which lost 0 bases and 7 bases, there was a span of 17 bases. The CDR3 runs 15 residues. Germline V lookup: CDR1 SGHRS, CDR2 YFSETQ. The CDR3 DNA reads as TGCGCCAGCAGCTTGGACGGGATAGGTCCAGTAGAGCAGTACTTC. It encodes CASSLDGIGPVEQYF. The full variable domain, with the rest looked up from reference TRBV5-1 and TRBJ2-7, is KAGVTQTPRYLIKTRGQQVTLSCSPISGHRSVSWYQQTPGQGLQFLFEYFSETQRNKGNFPGRFSGRQFSNSRSEMNVSTLELGDSALYLCASSLDGIGPVEQYFGPGTRLTVT.